The present entry profiles one T cell receptor beta chain with its context. One junction end does not reproduce the germline sequence, and a read error may be involved. Generated by immunoSEQ multiplex PCR, the TCRdb table keeps only in-frame clones and is missing some. The sample has 90,000 to 130,000 clones; approximately 85% are singletons. The entry originates in a study of blood T cell repertoires in COVID-19. Study-level information: Acute and convalescent COVID-19 specimens originated in the United States, Italy and Spain.

The sequencing sample was made of peripheral blood. This receptor was taken from a human donor in a cohort sampled during active COVID-19.

Written as DNA, the CDR3 is TGTGCTAGCAGCTCAGGACTAGCGAACCAAGAGACCCAGTACTTC. Translating gives CASSSGLANQETQYF. This chain uses TRBV7-7 with TRBJ2-5, with 9 positions matching TRBD2. The CDR3 is made up of 15 amino acids. The germline V gene encodes CDR1 SSHAT and CDR2 FNYEAQ (reference sequence).